These T cell receptor beta chains were read from a single sample in a study of blood T cell repertoires in COVID-19. The data were produced by immunoSEQ multiplex PCR, yet TCRdb's version contains in-frame clones alone and is incomplete. Of 100,000 to 150,000 clones listed, around 90% are singletons. The sample taken for sequencing was peripheral blood. The receptor set was obtained from a woman aged 60-70 years with COVID-19, enrolled during active disease. The CDR3 runs from the conserved cysteine through the conserved F or W. The D gene is left open where the match is weak. Clone sizes are given selectively: once, few, many, or a class where the clone is expanded.

size	V	D	J	CDR3	DNA
NA	TRBV29-1	NA	TRBJ1-1	CSVEVGGGNTEAFF	TGCAGCGTTGAAGTCGGAGGAGGGAACACTGAAGCTTTCTTT
NA	TRBV2	TRBD1	TRBJ1-1	CASSQTGVTEAFF	TGTGCCAGCAGTCAAACAGGGGTCACTGAAGCTTTCTTT
NA	TRBV5-1	NA	TRBJ1-6	CASSLIPGTGNSPLHF	TGCGCCAGCAGCTTGATCCCGGGAACGGGTAATTCACCCCTCCACTTT
once	TRBV11-1	NA	TRBJ2-2	CASSFSAGELFF	TGTGCCAGCAGCTTTTCGGCCGGGGAGCTGTTTTTT
many	TRBV11-3	TRBD1	TRBJ1-1	CASSPGQGTTEAFF	TGTGCCAGCAGCCCAGGACAGGGGACGACTGAAGCTTTCTTT
NA	TRBV4-1	NA	TRBJ1-2	CASSQVSRNGYTF	TGCGCCAGCAGCCAAGTGTCTAGGAATGGCTACACCTTC
NA	TRBV28	TRBD1	TRBJ2-1	CASSRGSSYNEQFF	TGTGCCAGCAGCAGGGGGAGCTCCTACAATGAGCAGTTCTTC
NA	TRBV2	NA	TRBJ1-1	CASSGLLMNTEAFF	TGTGCCAGCAGTGGGCTACTAATGAACACTGAAGCTTTCTTT
few	TRBV4-2	NA	TRBJ1-1	CASSLSAANTEAFF	TGTGCCAGCAGCCTTTCTGCGGCGAACACTGAAGCTTTCTTT
NA	TRBV13	NA	TRBJ2-5	CASSPAPAGIETQYF	TGTGCCAGCAGCCCGGCCCCCGCAGGGATAGAGACCCAGTACTTC
NA	TRBV19	TRBD2	TRBJ2-2	CASSIDGTNPGRELFF	TGTGCCAGTAGTATAGATGGGACTAACCCTGGGAGGGAGCTGTTTTTT
NA	TRBV6-5	NA	TRBJ1-2	CASRPGYNYGYTF	TGTGCCAGCAGACCAGGGTACAACTATGGCTACACCTTC
NA	TRBV7-8	NA	TRBJ2-2	CASSKTPPSGTNTGELFF	TGTGCCAGCAGCAAAACCCCGCCGTCTGGGACTAACACCGGGGAGCTGTTTTTT
NA	TRBV18	TRBD1	TRBJ1-1	CASSRDREWSTEAFF	TGTGCCAGCTCACGCGACAGGGAATGGAGCACTGAAGCTTTCTTT
NA	TRBV6-6	NA	TRBJ1-1	CASSDRRVNTEAFF	TGTGCCAGCAGTGACCGCAGGGTGAACACTGAAGCTTTCTTT
NA	TRBV4-2	NA	TRBJ2-3	CASSQEFPGNTDTQYF	TGTGCCAGCAGCCAAGAGTTCCCAGGGAATACAGATACGCAGTATTTT
NA	TRBV5-1	NA	TRBJ1-4	CASSADTSTNEKLFF	TGCGCCAGCAGCGCCGACACATCAACTAATGAAAAACTGTTTTTT
few	TRBV7-9	NA	TRBJ1-2	CASSPEHYGYTF	TGTGCCAGCAGCCCCGAGCACTATGGCTACACCTTC
NA	TRBV5-1	TRBD1	TRBJ2-3	CASSVQGADTDTQYF	TGCGCCAGCAGCGTACAGGGGGCCGACACAGATACGCAGTATTTT
NA	TRBV7-2	TRBD1	TRBJ2-3	CASSTGQTTDTQYF	TGTGCCAGCAGCACGGGACAGACCACAGATACGCAGTATTTT
NA	TRBV30	NA	TRBJ2-6	CAWSTGTGANVLTF	TGTGCCTGGAGCACAGGTACCGGGGCCAACGTCCTGACTTTC
NA	TRBV5-6	TRBD1	TRBJ1-6	CASRRQGITYNSPLHF	TGTGCCAGCAGACGACAGGGAATTACCTATAATTCACCCCTCCACTTT
NA	TRBV2	TRBD1	TRBJ1-2	CASSGQGASGYTF	TGTGCCAGCAGCGGACAGGGGGCGAGCGGCTACACCTTC
NA	TRBV18	TRBD1	TRBJ1-1	CASSRDREWNTEAFF	TGTGCCAGCTCACGGGACAGGGAATGGAACACTGAAGCTTTCTTT
NA	TRBV7-8	NA	TRBJ1-5	CASSLSAGGISNQPQHF	TGTGCCAGCAGCTTATCCGCGGGAGGGATCAGCAATCAGCCCCAGCATTTT
NA	TRBV7-2	TRBD2	TRBJ2-7	CASTVYGGATYEQYF	TGTGCCAGCACCGTTTACGGGGGGGCCACCTACGAGCAGTACTTC
NA	TRBV27	TRBD1	TRBJ1-2	CASGTGGTYGYTF	TGTGCCAGCGGAACAGGGGGGACCTATGGCTACACCTTC
NA	TRBV7-9	NA	TRBJ1-4	CASSSSGGEKLFF	TGTGCCAGCAGCTCCTCGGGTGGTGAAAAACTGTTTTTT
NA	TRBV10-3	TRBD1	TRBJ1-2	CAISAPYREDRNGYTF	TGTGCCATCAGTGCCCCATACCGTGAGGACAGGAATGGCTACACCTTC
NA	TRBV27	NA	TRBJ1-5	CASSGLNQPQHF	TGTGCCAGCAGTGGACTCAATCAGCCCCAGCATTTT
NA	TRBV6-2/TRBV6-3	NA	TRBJ1-1	CASSYLLGQIEAFF	TGTGCCAGCAGTTACCTACTCGGACAGATTGAAGCTTTCTTT
few	TRBV21-1	NA	TRBJ2-7	CASSKGDRGRGEQYF	TGTGCCAGCAGCAAAGGAGACAGGGGGCGAGGTGAGCAGTACTTC
NA	TRBV7-6	NA	TRBJ2-4	CASSSTHRDTLAKNIQYF	TGTGCCAGCAGCTCAACCCACAGGGACACCTTAGCCAAAAACATTCAGTACTTC
NA	TRBV19	NA	TRBJ1-5	CASKPQLYSNQPQHF	TGTGCCAGTAAGCCACAGCTCTATAGCAATCAGCCCCAGCATTTT
few	TRBV6-2/TRBV6-3	TRBD2	TRBJ2-3	CASSPLTGLAGGLSTDTQYF	TGTGCCAGCAGTCCATTAACCGGACTAGCGGGGGGCCTTAGCACAGATACGCAGTATTTT
NA	TRBV9	TRBD1	TRBJ1-1	CASSGQGNTEAFF	TGTGCCAGCAGTGGACAGGGAAACACTGAAGCTTTCTTT
few	TRBV4-1	TRBD2	TRBJ2-1	CASSQGSRLAGNNNEQFF	TGCGCCAGCAGCCAGGGCAGCAGACTAGCGGGGAACAACAATGAGCAGTTCTTC
NA	TRBV7-8	NA	TRBJ1-2	CASSPGTKGSYTF	TGTGCCAGCAGCCCGGGGACAAAGGGAAGCTACACCTTC
few	TRBV19	NA	TRBJ2-7	CASSRRVYDLYEQYF	TGTGCCAGTAGTCGGCGGGTCTACGATCTCTACGAGCAGTACTTC
NA	TRBV19	NA	TRBJ2-1	CASSISQRSSYNEQFF	TGTGCCAGTAGTATCAGCCAGCGCAGCTCCTACAATGAGCAGTTCTTC
NA	TRBV7-9	TRBD1	TRBJ1-2	CASRGQGRSYGYTF	TGTGCCAGCAGGGGACAGGGGCGGAGCTATGGCTACACCTTC
NA	TRBV30	NA	TRBJ1-5	CAWSTVSNQPQHF	TGTGCCTGGAGTACAGTTAGCAATCAGCCCCAGCATTTT
once	TRBV9	NA	TRBJ2-2	CASSVLSTGELFF	TGTGCCAGCAGCGTTTTGAGTACCGGGGAGCTGTTTTTT
NA	TRBV21-1	NA	TRBJ2-7	CASSTLEDRDEAYEQYF	TGTGCCAGCAGCACCCTGGAGGACAGGGACGAGGCCTACGAGCAGTACTTC
NA	TRBV9	NA	TRBJ1-6	CASSVDPQGSGSPLHF	TGTGCCAGCAGCGTAGACCCACAGGGTAGTGGTTCACCCCTCCACTTT
few	TRBV5-8	TRBD1	TRBJ1-3	CASSKTGGPGNTIYF	TGTGCCAGCAGCAAAACAGGGGGTCCTGGAAACACCATATATTTT
NA	TRBV19	TRBD1	TRBJ1-2	CASSTARDRNYGYTF	TGTGCCAGTAGTACTGCCCGGGACAGAAACTATGGCTACACCTTC
NA	TRBV7-2	TRBD1	TRBJ1-2	CASSPQGQGGYGYTF	TGTGCCAGCAGCCCCCAAGGACAGGGCGGCTATGGCTACACCTTC
once	TRBV3-1/TRBV3-2	NA	TRBJ2-7	CASSQHPYEDSPHYEQYF	TGTGCCAGCAGCCAACACCCTTACGAGGACAGTCCCCACTACGAGCAGTACTTC
NA	TRBV28	NA	TRBJ1-5	CASSFYRQDNQPQHF	TGTGCCAGCAGTTTCTACAGGCAAGACAATCAGCCCCAGCATTTT
NA	TRBV19	TRBD1	TRBJ1-1	CASSPWTGGNTEAFF	TGTGCCAGTAGTCCGTGGACAGGGGGGAACACTGAAGCTTTCTTT
NA	TRBV28	NA	TRBJ2-7	CASSHKPYEQYF	TGTGCCAGCAGCCACAAACCCTACGAGCAGTACTTC
NA	TRBV19	NA	TRBJ1-2	CASSIAVQGYGYTF	NA